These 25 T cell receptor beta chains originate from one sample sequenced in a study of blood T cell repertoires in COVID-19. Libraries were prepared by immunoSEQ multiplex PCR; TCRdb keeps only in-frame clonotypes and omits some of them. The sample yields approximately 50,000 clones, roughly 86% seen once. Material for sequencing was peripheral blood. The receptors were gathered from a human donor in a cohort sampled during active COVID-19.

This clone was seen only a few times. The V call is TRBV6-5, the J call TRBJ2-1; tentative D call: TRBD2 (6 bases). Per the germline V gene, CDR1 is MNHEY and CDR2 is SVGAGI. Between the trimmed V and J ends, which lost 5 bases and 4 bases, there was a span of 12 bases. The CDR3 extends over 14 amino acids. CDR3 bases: TGTGCCAGCAGTCCCCCCGGGACTTACAATGAGCAGTTCTTC. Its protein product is CASSPPGTYNEQFF.

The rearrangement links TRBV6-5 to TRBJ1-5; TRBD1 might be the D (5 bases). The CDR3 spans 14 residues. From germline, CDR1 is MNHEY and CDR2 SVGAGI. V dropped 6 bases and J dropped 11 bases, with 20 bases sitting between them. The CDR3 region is CASRPGWYSVAQHF. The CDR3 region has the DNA TGTGCCAGCAGGCCAGGGTGGTATTCTGTAGCCCAGCATTTT.

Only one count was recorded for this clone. The CDR3 DNA sequence: TGTGCCAGCAGTGAAGGACTGATGAACACTGAAGCTTTCTTT. Its protein product is CASSEGLMNTEAFF. This chain joins TRBV6-1 and TRBJ1-1; D is unresolved. The ends were cut back, 1 base at V and 0 bases at J, with 6 bases in the middle. The CDR3 has 14 residues. The germline CDR1 and CDR2 sequences are MNHNS and SASEGT.

The CDR3 coding sequence is TGTGCCAGCTCCCCCCGGGGCCCTAGCGCCCGATCGAGCACAGATACGCAGTATTTT. It translates to CASSPRGPSARSSTDTQYF. The chain joins TRBV7-8 to TRBJ2-3; tentative D call: TRBD2 (6 bases). The CDR3 is 19 residues long. Between the trimmed V and J ends, which lost 8 bases and 0 bases, there was a span of 27 bases. Germline V gene sequence: CDR1 SGHVS, CDR2 FQNEAQ.

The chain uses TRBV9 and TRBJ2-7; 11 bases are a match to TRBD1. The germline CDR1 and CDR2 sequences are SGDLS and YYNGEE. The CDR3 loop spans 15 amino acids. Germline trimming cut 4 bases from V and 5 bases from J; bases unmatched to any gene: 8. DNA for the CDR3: TGTGCCAGCAGCAGCCCAGGGACAGGGGGACACGAGCAGTACTTC. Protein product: CASSSPGTGGHEQYF.

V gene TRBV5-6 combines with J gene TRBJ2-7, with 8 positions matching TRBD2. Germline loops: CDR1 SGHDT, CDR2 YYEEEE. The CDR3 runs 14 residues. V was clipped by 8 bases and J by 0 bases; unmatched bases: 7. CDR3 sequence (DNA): TGTGCCAGTACCCCGGGGGGGAGCTCCTACGAGCAGTACTTC. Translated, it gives CASTPGGSSYEQYF.

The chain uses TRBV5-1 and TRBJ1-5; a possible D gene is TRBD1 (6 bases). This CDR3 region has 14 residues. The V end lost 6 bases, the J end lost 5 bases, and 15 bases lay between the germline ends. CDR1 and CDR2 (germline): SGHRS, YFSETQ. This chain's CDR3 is CASTQGAGDQPQHF. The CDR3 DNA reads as TGCGCCAGCACCCAAGGGGCAGGGGATCAGCCCCAGCATTTT.

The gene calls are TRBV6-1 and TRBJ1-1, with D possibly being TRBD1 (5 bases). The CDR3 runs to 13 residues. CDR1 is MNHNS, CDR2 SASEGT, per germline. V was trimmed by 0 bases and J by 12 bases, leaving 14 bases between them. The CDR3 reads CASSEAQGLTPFF. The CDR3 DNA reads TGTGCCAGCAGTGAAGCGCAGGGTCTAACTCCTTTCTTT.

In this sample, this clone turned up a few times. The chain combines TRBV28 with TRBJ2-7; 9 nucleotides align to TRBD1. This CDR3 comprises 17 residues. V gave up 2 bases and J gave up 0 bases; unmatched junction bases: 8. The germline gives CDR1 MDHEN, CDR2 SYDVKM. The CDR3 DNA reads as TGTGCCAGCAGTTTACTCCGGGGACAGGGAGGCTCCTACGAGCAGTACTTC. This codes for CASSLLRGQGGSYEQYF.

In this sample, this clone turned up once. The CDR3, as DNA: TGTGCCAGCAGGAAGGACAGGGGCAATGAGCAGTTCTTC. Its translation is CASRKDRGNEQFF. The chain joins TRBV2 to TRBJ2-1, with 9 nucleotides matching TRBD1. The CDR3 has 13 amino acids. V gave up 6 bases and J gave up 6 bases; unmatched junction bases: 3. Germline V gene sequence: CDR1 SNHLY, CDR2 FYNNEI.

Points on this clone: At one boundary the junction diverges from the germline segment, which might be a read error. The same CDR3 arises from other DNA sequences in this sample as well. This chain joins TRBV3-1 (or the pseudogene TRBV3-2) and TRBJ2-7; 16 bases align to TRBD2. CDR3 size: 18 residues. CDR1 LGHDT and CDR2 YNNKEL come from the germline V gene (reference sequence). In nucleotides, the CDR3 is TGTGCCAGCAGTCAAGGGACTAGCGGGGGGGCCGAGTCCTACGAGCAGTACTTC. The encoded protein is CASSQGTSGGAESYEQYF.

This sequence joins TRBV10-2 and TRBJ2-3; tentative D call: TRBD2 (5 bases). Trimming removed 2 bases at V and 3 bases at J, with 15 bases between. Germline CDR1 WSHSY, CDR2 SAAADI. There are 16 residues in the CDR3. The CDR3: CASSEQVGSGTDTQYF. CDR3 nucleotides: TGCGCCAGCAGTGAGCAAGTGGGGTCGGGGACAGATACGCAGTATTTT.

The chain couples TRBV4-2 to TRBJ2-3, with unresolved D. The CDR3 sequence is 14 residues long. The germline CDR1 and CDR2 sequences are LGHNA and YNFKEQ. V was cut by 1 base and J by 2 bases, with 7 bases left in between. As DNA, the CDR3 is TGTGCCAGCAGCCAAGGTCTATCCACAGATACGCAGTATTTT. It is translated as CASSQGLSTDTQYF.

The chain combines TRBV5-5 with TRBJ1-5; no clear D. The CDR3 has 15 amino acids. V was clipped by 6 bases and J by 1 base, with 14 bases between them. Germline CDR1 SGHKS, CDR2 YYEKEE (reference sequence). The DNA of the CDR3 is TGTGCCAGCACCCTAACCATGGGCAGCAATCAGCCCCAGCATTTT. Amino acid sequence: CASTLTMGSNQPQHF.

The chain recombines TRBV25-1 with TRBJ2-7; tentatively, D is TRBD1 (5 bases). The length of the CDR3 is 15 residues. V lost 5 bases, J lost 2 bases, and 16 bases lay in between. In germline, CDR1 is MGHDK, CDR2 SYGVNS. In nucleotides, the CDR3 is TGTGCCAGCAGTTCCCCAGACAGAGACCCCTACGAGCAGTACTTC. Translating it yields CASSSPDRDPYEQYF.

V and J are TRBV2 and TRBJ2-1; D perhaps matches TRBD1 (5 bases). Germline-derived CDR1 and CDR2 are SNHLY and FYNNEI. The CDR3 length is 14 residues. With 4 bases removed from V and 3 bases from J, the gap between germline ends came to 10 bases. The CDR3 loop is CASSADINYNEQFF. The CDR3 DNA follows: TGTGCCAGCAGTGCGGACATCAACTACAATGAGCAGTTCTTC.

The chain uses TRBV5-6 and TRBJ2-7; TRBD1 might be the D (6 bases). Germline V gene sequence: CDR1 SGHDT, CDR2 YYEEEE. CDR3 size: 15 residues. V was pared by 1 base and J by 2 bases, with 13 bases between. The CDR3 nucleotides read TGTGCCAGCAGCTTGACAACAGGGCACCCCTACGAGCAGTACTTC. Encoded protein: CASSLTTGHPYEQYF.

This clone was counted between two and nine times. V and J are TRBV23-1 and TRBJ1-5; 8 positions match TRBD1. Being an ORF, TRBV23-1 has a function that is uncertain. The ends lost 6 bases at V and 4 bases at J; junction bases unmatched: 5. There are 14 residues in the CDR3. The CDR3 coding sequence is TGCGCCAGCAGCCTAAGGACAGGGAATCAGCCCCAGCATTTT. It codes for CASSLRTGNQPQHF.

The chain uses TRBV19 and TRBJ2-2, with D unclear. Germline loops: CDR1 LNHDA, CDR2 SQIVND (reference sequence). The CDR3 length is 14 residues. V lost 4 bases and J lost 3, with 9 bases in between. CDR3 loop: CASSSTKDTGELFF. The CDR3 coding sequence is TGTGCCAGTAGTAGCACTAAGGACACCGGGGAGCTGTTTTTT.

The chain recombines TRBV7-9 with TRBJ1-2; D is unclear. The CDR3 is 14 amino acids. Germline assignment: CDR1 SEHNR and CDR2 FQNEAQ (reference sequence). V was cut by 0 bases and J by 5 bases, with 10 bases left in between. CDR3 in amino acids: CASSLAGTAYGYTF. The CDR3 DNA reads TGTGCCAGCAGCTTAGCGGGCACTGCTTATGGCTACACCTTC.

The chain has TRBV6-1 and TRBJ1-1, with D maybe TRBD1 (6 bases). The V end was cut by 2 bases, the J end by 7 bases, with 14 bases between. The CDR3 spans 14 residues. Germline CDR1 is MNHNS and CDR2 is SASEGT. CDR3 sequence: CASSELMGTIEAFF. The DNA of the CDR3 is TGTGCCAGCAGTGAATTGATGGGGACAATTGAAGCTTTCTTT.

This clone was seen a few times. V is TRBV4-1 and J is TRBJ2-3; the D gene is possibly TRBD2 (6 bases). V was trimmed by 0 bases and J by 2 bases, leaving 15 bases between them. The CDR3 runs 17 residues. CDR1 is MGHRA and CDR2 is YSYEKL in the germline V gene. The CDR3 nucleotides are TGCGCCAGCAGCCAAGACAGAACTAGCAGAGACACAGATACGCAGTATTTT. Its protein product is CASSQDRTSRDTDTQYF.

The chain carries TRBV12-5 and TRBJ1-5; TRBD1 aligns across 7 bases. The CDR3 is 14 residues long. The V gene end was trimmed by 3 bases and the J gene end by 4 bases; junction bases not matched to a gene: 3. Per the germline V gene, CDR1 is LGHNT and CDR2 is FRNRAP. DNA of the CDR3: TGTGCTAGTGGTTTACAGGGGTATAATCAGCCCCAGCATTTT. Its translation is CASGLQGYNQPQHF.

CDR3 loop: CASPGRLPNEQFF. The CDR3, as DNA: TGCGCCAGCCCCGGCCGACTTCCCAATGAGCAGTTCTTC. This chain links TRBV10-1 with TRBJ2-1; D gene unclear. Germline-derived CDR1 and CDR2 are WNHNN and SYGVQD (reference sequence). The CDR3 loop spans 13 amino acids. V was pared by 8 bases and J by 6 bases, with 14 bases between.

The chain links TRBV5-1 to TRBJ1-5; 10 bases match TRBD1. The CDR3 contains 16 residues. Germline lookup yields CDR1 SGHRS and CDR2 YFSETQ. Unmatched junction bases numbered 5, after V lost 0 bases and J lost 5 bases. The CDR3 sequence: CASSLGDRGIDQPQHF. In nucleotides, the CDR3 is TGCGCCAGCAGCTTGGGGGACAGGGGAATTGATCAGCCCCAGCATTTT.